The 13 T cell receptor beta chains below come from one sample, sequenced in a study of shared clonotypes between healthy human individuals. Method: immunoSEQ multiplex PCR; TCRdb's copy keeps in-frame clones and lacks some. The table includes some 380,000 clones, about 97% detected once. The source material was memory CD8+ T cells sorted from blood. Subset indicated: CD45RO+ cells pooled with CCR7-negative TemRA cells. All receptors derive from a man aged 25 to 45 in good health.

V is TRBV28 and J is TRBJ2-2, with no clear D. This CDR3 comprises 12 residues. The germline V and J ends were trimmed by 2 bases and 7 bases, with 5 bases remaining between them. Germline CDR1 reads MDHEN; CDR2 reads SYDVKM. In nucleotides, the CDR3 is TGTGCCAGCAGTTTAGGGCGCGGGGAGCTGTTTTTT. Protein: CASSLGRGELFF.

As to this clone: The sample has other DNA sequences that encode this CDR3 too. The chain joins TRBV5-1 to TRBJ2-1, with D perhaps matching TRBD2 (5 bases). Germline loops: CDR1 SGHRS, CDR2 YFSETQ. The CDR3 is made up of 15 amino acids. Trimming cost V 1 base and J 0 bases, with 8 bases left between them. The CDR3: CASSLSGSSYNEQFF. The CDR3 DNA follows: TGCGCCAGCAGCTTGAGCGGCAGCTCCTACAATGAGCAGTTCTTC. Full variable domain (rest looked up from reference TRBV5-1 and TRBJ2-1): KAGVTQTPRYLIKTRGQQVTLSCSPISGHRSVSWYQQTPGQGLQFLFEYFSETQRNKGNFPGRFSGRQFSNSRSEMNVSTLELGDSALYLCASSLSGSSYNEQFFGPGTRLTVL.

The genes are TRBV5-6 and TRBJ2-3, with 8 bases that match TRBD2. CDR1 SGHDT and CDR2 YYEEEE come from the germline V gene. V shed 4 bases and J 2 bases; nucleotides not matched to a gene: 9. This CDR3 spans 16 amino acids. This CDR3 reads CASSTPGLAPTDTQYF. DNA of the CDR3: TGTGCCAGCAGCACCCCAGGACTAGCTCCCACAGATACGCAGTATTTT.

The chain joins TRBV11-2 to TRBJ1-5; D remains unclear. The CDR3 is made up of 13 amino acids. Germline V gene data show CDR1 as SGHAT and CDR2 as FQNNGV. Trimming left V 3 bases short and J 4 bases short, with 7 bases between. The CDR3 spells CASSFRENQPQHF. The CDR3 nucleotides are TGTGCCAGCAGCTTTAGGGAGAATCAGCCCCAGCATTTT. Combining the CDR3 with reference TRBV11-2 and TRBJ1-5 gives the whole variable domain EAGVAQSPRYKIIEKRQSVAFWCNPISGHATLYWYQQILGQGPKLLIQFQNNGVVDDSQLPKDRFSAERLKGVDSTLKIQPAKLEDSAVYLCASSFRENQPQHFGDGTRLSIL.

This clone was recorded once. This rearrangement joins TRBV28 to TRBJ1-1, with D unclear. This CDR3 contains 16 residues. Trimming took off 6 bases at V and 1 base at J, with 18 bases between the two ends. Germline CDR1 MDHEN, CDR2 SYDVKM. CDR3 residues: CASRITRAMGNTEAFF. DNA of the CDR3: TGTGCCAGCAGGATAACAAGGGCGATGGGGAACACTGAAGCTTTCTTT.

Only one count was recorded for this clone. The chain carries TRBV2 and TRBJ1-2, with unresolved D. Deletions cut 4 bases from V and 4 bases from J, with 10 bases between. The germline CDR1 and CDR2 sequences are SNHLY and FYNNEI. The CDR3 loop spans 13 amino acids. In nucleotides, the CDR3 is TGTGCCAGCAGTGGATGGGGTCTCTATGGCTACACCTTC. Translated: CASSGWGLYGYTF.

In its sample, this clone was seen a few times. The genes are TRBV28 and TRBJ2-7, with 7 nucleotides matching TRBD1. J was trimmed by 0 bases and V by 3 bases; bases with no gene match: 2. CDR1 and CDR2 from the germline V gene are MDHEN and SYDVKM. The CDR3 sequence is 14 residues long. The CDR3 sequence is CASSLGDSSYEQYF. CDR3 DNA sequence: TGTGCCAGCAGTTTGGGGGACAGCTCCTACGAGCAGTACTTC.

J is TRBJ2-7 and V is TRBV30; perhaps TRBD2 as D (6 bases). Trimming removed 8 bases from V and 9 bases from J, with 20 bases in between. This CDR3 has 12 residues. The V gene's germline CDR1 is GTSNPN and CDR2 SVGIG (reference sequence). The CDR3 bases are TGTGCCGCCCGGGACCGGGGGATCGGGCAGTACTTC. Protein product: CAARDRGIGQYF. The full variable domain, in which reference TRBV30 and TRBJ2-7 provide the parts outside the CDR3, is SQTIHQWPATLVQPVGSPLSLECTVEGTSNPNLYWYRQAAGRGLQLLFYSVGIGQISSEVPQNLSASRPQDRQFILSSKKLLLSDSGFYLCAARDRGIGQYFGPGTRLTVT.

The chain's CDR3 is CASSPRGATEAFF. The CDR3 coding sequence is TGTGCCAGTAGTCCCCGAGGGGCGACAGAAGCTTTCTTT. The chain uses TRBV19 and TRBJ1-1; a possible D gene is TRBD1 (5 bases). The V end was cut by 5 bases, the J end by 8 bases, with 15 bases between. The CDR3 consists of 13 residues. CDR1 is LNHDA, CDR2 SQIVND, per germline (reference sequence).

The CDR3 DNA sequence: TGTGCCAGCAGCCTCATAGGGACTAGCCCCCCAGATACGCAGTATTTT. It is translated as CASSLIGTSPPDTQYF. The chain uses TRBV7-3 and TRBJ2-3; the match to TRBD2 covers 9 bases. From germline, CDR1 is SGHTA and CDR2 FQGTGA. The CDR3 loop spans 16 amino acids. Trimming took 5 bases from V and 4 from J; bases not matched to a gene: 10.

J is TRBJ2-2 and V is TRBV7-3; the D is unclear. Trimming shortened V by 5 bases and J by 5 bases, and 6 bases separated the two germline ends. Germline CDR1 and CDR2: SGHTA and FQGTGA. The length of the CDR3 is 12 residues. The CDR3 reads CASSPKTGELFF. The CDR3 region has the DNA TGTGCCAGCAGCCCAAAAACCGGGGAGCTGTTTTTT. Filled out from reference TRBV7-3 and TRBJ2-2, the complete variable domain reads GAGVSQTPSNKVTEKGKYVELRCDPISGHTALYWYRQSLGQGPEFLIYFQGTGAADDSGLPNDRFFAVRPEGSVSTLKIQRTERGDSAVYLCASSPKTGELFFGEGSRLTVL.

The chain uses TRBV7-3 and TRBJ2-6; D uncertain. CDR1 is SGHTA and CDR2 is FQGTGA in the germline V gene. V was trimmed by 5 bases and J by 0 bases, leaving 11 bases between them. CDR3 size: 16 residues. CDR3 sequence (DNA): TGTGCCAGCAGCGCCTACACCCCCTCTGGGGCCAACGTCCTGACTTTC. Its protein is CASSAYTPSGANVLTF.

This rearrangement joins TRBV10-2 to TRBJ2-1; 12 bases match TRBD2. After removal of 10 bases from V and 9 bases from J, the junction contained 34 bases not matched to a gene. This CDR3 contains 22 residues. In germline, CDR1 is WSHSY, CDR2 SAAADI. The CDR3 bases are TGCGCCACCGAGAAACCAGGGAAAGCCCCTTTGGGGCTAGCGGGAGGGCCGGGTGAGCAGTTCTTC. Encoded protein: CATEKPGKAPLGLAGGPGEQFF.